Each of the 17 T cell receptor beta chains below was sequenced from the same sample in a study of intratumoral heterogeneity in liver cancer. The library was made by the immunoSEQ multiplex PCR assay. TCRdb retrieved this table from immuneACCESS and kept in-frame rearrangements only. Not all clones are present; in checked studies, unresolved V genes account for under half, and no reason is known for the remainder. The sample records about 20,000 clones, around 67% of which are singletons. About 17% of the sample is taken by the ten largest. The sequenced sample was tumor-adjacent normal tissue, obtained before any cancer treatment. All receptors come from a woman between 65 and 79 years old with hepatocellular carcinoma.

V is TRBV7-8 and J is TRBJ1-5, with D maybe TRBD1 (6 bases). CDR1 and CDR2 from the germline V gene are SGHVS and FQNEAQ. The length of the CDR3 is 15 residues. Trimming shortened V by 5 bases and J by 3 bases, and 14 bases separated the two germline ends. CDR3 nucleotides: TGTGCCAGCAGCCCCGAGGGACAACACAATCAGCCCCAGCATTTT. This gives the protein CASSPEGQHNQPQHF.

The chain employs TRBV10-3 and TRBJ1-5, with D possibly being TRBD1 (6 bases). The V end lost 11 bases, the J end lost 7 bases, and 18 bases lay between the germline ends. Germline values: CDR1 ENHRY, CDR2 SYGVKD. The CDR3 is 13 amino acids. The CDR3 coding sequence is TGTGCCGTCCGGGACACCTGGACCCAGCCCCAGCATTTT. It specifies CAVRDTWTQPQHF.

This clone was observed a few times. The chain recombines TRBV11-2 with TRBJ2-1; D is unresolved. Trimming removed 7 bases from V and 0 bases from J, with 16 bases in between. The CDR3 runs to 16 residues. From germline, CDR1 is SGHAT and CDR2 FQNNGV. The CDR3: CASKNSYQSSYNEQFF. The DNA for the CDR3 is TGTGCCAGCAAGAATTCATATCAGAGCTCCTACAATGAGCAGTTCTTC.

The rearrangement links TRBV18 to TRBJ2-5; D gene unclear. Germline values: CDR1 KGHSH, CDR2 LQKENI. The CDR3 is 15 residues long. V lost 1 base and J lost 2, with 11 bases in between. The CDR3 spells CASSPLGTAQETQYF. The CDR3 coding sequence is TGTGCCAGCTCACCACTAGGTACAGCTCAAGAGACCCAGTACTTC.

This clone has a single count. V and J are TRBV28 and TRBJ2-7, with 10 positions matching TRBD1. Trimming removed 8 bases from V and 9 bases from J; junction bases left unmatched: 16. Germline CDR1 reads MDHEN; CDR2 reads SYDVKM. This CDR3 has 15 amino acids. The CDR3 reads CASAMRGQGVHRQYF. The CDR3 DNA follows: TGTGCCAGCGCCATGAGAGGACAGGGGGTCCATAGGCAGTACTTC.

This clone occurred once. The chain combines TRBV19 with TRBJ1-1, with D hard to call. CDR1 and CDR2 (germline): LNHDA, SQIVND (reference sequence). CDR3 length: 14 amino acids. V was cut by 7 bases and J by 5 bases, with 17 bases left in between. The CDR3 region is CASTHPKERTEAFF. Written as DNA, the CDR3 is TGTGCCAGTACTCACCCCAAAGAACGGACTGAAGCTTTCTTT.

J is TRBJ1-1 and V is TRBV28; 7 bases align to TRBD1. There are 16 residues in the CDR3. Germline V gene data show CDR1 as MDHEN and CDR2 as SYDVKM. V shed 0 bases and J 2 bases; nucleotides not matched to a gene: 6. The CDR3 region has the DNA TGTGCCAGCAGTTTATGGGCAGGGACAGAAAACACTGAAGCTTTCTTT. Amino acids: CASSLWAGTENTEAFF.

The CDR3 region is CASSQDGYTGELFF. DNA of the CDR3: TGTGCCAGCAGCCAAGACGGGTACACCGGGGAGCTGTTTTTT. The chain recombines TRBV3-1 (or the pseudogene TRBV3-2) with TRBJ2-2; unclear D gene. Trimming took off 0 bases at V and 3 bases at J, with 5 bases between the two ends. This CDR3 has 14 amino acids. CDR1 is LGHDT and CDR2 is YNNKEL in the germline V gene (reference sequence).

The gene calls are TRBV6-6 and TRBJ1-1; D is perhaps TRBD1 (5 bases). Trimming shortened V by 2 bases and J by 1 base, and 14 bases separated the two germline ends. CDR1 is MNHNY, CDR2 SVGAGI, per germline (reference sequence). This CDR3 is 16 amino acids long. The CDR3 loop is CASSYGRAGTNTEAFF. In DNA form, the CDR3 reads TGTGCCAGCAGTTACGGCAGGGCAGGGACGAACACTGAAGCTTTCTTT.

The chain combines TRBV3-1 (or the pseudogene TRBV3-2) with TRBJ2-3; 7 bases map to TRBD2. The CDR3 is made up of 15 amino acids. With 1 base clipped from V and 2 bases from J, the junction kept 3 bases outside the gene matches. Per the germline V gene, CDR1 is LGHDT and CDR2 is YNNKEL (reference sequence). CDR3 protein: CASSQGGGPTDTQYF. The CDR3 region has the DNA TGTGCCAGCAGCCAAGGGGGAGGGCCCACAGATACGCAGTATTTT.

The CDR3 here is CAWGSNIAIDTQYF. CDR3 in DNA: TGTGCCTGGGGATCTAATATAGCGATAGATACGCAGTATTTT. This chain connects TRBV30 to TRBJ2-3; TRBD2 might be the D (5 bases). Germline assignment: CDR1 GTSNPN and CDR2 SVGIG (reference sequence). Trimming stripped 5 bases from V and 5 bases from J, with 17 bases between. This CDR3 contains 14 residues.

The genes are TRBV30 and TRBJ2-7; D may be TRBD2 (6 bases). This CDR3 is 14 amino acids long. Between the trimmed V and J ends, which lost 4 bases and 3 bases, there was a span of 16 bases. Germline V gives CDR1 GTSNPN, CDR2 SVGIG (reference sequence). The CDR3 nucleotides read TGTGCCTGGACCAGTCTAGCGCCGTACTACGAGCAGTACTTC. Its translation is CAWTSLAPYYEQYF.

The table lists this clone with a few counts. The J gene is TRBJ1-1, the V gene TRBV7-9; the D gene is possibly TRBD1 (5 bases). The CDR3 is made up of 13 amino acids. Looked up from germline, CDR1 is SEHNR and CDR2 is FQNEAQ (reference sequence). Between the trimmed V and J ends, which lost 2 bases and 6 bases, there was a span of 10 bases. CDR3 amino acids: CASSLSRGAEAFF. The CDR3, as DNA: TGTGCCAGCAGCTTAAGTCGGGGCGCTGAAGCTTTCTTT.

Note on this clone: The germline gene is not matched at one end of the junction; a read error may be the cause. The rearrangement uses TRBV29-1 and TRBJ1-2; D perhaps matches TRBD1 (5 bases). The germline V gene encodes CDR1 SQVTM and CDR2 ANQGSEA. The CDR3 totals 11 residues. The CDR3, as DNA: TGCAGCGTTGAAGTGGTACGGGGACGGATCTTC. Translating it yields CSVEVVRGRIF.

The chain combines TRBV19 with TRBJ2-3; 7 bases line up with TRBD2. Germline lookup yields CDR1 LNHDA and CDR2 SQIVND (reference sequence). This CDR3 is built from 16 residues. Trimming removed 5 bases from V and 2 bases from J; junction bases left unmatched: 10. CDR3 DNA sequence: TGTGCCAGTAGTTCGAGTCTAGCGGACTACACAGATACGCAGTATTTT. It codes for CASSSSLADYTDTQYF.

CDR3 bases: TGTGCCAGCAGTTCTCACTATGGCTACACCTTC. It yields the protein CASSSHYGYTF. The V call is TRBV28, the J call TRBJ1-2, with unresolved D. The CDR3 is made up of 11 amino acids. The germline CDR1 and CDR2 sequences are MDHEN and SYDVKM. V lost 4 bases and J 3 bases, leaving 3 bases between the germline ends.

The CDR3 bases are TGTGCCAGCAGCCCCCGAGGAGGTCTAGCGGGAGGAGGTGATACGCAGTATTTT. It codes for CASSPRGGLAGGGDTQYF. This chain connects TRBV9 to TRBJ2-3; 11 bases align to TRBD2. The CDR3 is made up of 18 amino acids. The germline CDR1 and CDR2 sequences are SGDLS and YYNGEE. The junction had 16 bases not matched to a gene; V was cut back by 4 bases and J by 6 bases.